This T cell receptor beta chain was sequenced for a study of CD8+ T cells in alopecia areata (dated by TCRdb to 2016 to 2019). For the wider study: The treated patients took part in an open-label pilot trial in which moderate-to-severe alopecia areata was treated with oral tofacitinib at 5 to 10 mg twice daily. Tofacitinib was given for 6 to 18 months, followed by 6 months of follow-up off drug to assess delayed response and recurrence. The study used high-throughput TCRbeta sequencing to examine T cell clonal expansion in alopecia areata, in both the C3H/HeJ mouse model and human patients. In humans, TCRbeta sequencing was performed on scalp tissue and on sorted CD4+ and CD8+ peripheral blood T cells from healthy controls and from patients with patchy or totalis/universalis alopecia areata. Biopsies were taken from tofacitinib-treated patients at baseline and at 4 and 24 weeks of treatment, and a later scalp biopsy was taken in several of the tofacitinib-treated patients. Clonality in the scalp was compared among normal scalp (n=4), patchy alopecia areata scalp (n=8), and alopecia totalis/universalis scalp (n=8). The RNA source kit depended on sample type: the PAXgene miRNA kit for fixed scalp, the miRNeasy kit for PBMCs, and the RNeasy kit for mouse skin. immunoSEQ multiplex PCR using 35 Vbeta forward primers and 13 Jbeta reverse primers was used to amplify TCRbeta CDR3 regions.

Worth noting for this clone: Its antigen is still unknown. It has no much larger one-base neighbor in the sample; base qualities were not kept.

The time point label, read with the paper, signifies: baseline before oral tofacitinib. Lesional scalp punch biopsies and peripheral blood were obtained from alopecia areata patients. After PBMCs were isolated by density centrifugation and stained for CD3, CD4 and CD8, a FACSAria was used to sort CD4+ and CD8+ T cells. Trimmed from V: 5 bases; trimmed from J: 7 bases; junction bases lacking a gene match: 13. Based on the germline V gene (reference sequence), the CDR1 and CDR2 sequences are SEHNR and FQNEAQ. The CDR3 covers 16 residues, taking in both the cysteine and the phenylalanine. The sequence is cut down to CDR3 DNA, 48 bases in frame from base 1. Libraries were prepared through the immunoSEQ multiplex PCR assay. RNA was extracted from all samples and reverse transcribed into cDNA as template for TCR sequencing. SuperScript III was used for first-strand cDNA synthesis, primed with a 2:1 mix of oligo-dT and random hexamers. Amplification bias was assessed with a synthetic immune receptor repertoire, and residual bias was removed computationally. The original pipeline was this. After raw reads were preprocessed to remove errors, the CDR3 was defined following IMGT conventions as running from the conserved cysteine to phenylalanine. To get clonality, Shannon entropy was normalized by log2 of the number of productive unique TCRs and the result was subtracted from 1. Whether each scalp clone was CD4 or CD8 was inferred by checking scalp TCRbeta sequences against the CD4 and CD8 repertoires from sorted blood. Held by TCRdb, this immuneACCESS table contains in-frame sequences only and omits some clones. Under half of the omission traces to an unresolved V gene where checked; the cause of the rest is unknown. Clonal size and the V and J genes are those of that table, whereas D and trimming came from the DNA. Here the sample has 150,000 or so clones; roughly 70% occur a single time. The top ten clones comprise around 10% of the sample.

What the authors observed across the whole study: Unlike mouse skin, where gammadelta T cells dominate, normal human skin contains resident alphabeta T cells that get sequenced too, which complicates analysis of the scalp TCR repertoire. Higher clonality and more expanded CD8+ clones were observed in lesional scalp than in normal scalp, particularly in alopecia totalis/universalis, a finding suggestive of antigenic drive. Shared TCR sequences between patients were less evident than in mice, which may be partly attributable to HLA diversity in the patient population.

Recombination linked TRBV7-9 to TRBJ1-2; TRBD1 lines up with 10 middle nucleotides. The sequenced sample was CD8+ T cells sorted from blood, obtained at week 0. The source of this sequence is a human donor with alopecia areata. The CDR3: CASSPPPGTGAVGYTF. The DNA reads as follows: TGTGCCAGCAGCCCACCACCCGGGACAGGGGCCGTTGGCTACACCTTC.